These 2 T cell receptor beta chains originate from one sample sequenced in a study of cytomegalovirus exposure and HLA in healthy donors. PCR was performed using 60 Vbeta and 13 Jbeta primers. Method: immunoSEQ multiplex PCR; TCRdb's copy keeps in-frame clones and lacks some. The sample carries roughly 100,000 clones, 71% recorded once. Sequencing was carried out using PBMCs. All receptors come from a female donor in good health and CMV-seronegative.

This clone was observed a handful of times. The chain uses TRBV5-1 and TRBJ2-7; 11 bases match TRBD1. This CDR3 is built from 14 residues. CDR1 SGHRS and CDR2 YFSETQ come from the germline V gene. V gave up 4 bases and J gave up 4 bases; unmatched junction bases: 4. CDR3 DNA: TGCGCCAGCAGCCCGGACAGGGGGCCATACGAGCAGTACTTC. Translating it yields CASSPDRGPYEQYF.

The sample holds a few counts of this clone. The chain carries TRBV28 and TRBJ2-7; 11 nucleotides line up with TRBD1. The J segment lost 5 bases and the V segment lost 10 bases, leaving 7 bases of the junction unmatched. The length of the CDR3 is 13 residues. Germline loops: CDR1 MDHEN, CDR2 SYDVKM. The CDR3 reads CATRDRGSNEQYF. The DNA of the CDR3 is TGTGCCACCAGGGACAGGGGGAGCAACGAGCAGTACTTC.